The clone carrying this T cell receptor (beta chain) showed up many times. This CDR3 has 15 amino acids. The germline gives CDR1 DFQATT, CDR2 SNEGSKA (reference sequence). The J segment lost 1 base and the V segment lost 4 bases, leaving 10 bases of the junction unmatched. These data are taken from a study of Graves' ophthalmopathy and Graves' hyperthyroidism. From RNA, the CDR3 regions of TCR beta chains were amplified and sequenced. Investigators did first-round RT-PCR with HTBI primers, then second-round multiplex PCR. TCRdb ran MiXCR on the multiplex PCR reads and lists one entry per CDR3 protein. The table has some 1.1 million distinct CDR3 sequences, about two fifths seen once.

The chain links TRBV20-1 to TRBJ2-7; TRBD1 matches 7 bases. The source material was peripheral blood or thyroid tissue (not recorded which). The clonotype was recovered from an adult man with Graves' hyperthyroidism. The DNA of the CDR3 is TGCAGTGCTAAAGACCTGGACAGGACGTCCTACGAGCAGTACTTC. Translation: CSAKDLDRTSYEQYF.